This T cell receptor beta chain emerged from a study of cytotoxic CD8 clonotypes in ibrutinib-treated CLL. V lost 3 bases, J lost 1 base, and 10 bases lay in between. Germline CDR1 is SGHRS and CDR2 is YFSETQ. The CDR3 contains 14 residues. The table came from immunoSEQ multiplex PCR; TCRdb's copy has only in-frame clones and leaves some out. The sample carries about 270,000 clones, 60% to 80% recorded once. The receptor was derived from a human donor with chronic lymphocytic leukemia. The chain recombines TRBV5-1 with TRBJ1-1, with D hard to call. The specimen was PBMCs, collected at disease progression, from a patient treated with ibrutinib. Written as DNA, the CDR3 is TGCGCCAGCAGCTCCCAGGCCTCGAACACTGAAGCTTTCTTT. Translating it yields CASSSQASNTEAFF.